Listed here are 9 T cell receptor beta chains from one sample, sequenced in a study of blood T cells in healthy people across ages. Alongside a J-beta primer mix, a sample-barcoded 5' primer served in a second PCR lasting about 7 to 12 cycles. Each CDR3 protein gets one entry after TCRdb re-called the 5' RACE reads with MiXCR. The sample has about 680,000 distinct CDR3 sequences, around 49% seen once; the top ten hold roughly 30%. Material: blood. These receptors came from a woman aged 55-69 years in good health.

This clonotype was counted between two and nine times. This chain uses TRBV10-3 with TRBJ2-5; 9 nucleotides line up with TRBD2. Germline values: CDR1 ENHRY, CDR2 SYGVKD. Trimming cost V 0 bases and J 9 bases; bases outside gene matches: 8. The CDR3 spans 15 residues. The CDR3 coding sequence is TGTGCCATCAGTGAGTCGGGACTAGCCGGTGAAGCCCAGTACTTC. This translates into CAISESGLAGEAQYF.

This clonotype is a singleton in its sample. J is TRBJ2-7 and V is TRBV28, with a weak D call TRBD1 (6 bases). The J call is doubtful: the DNA matches TRBJ2-5 better. This CDR3 contains 14 residues. CDR1 is MDHEN, CDR2 SYDVKM, per germline. The CDR3 DNA is TGTGCCAGCAGTTTGAACAGGGCGGCGGAGACCCAGTACTTC. Encoded protein: CASSLNRAAETQYF.

The genes are TRBV5-6 and TRBJ1-2; D is undetermined. V was clipped by 5 bases and J by 7 bases, with 12 bases between them. From germline, CDR1 is SGHDT and CDR2 YYEEEE. The CDR3 spans 12 residues. CDR3 loop: CASSLGYAGYTF. The CDR3 nucleotides read TGTGCCAGCAGTCTCGGGTATGCTGGCTACACCTTC.

This clonotype was seen more than once but under ten times. The chain recombines TRBV7-9 with TRBJ1-6; D is undetermined. The CDR3 covers 15 residues. V was pared by 1 base and J by 5 bases, with 9 bases between. Germline CDR1 SEHNR, CDR2 FQNEAQ (reference sequence). CDR3 in amino acids: CASSLDGRNNSPLHF. The CDR3 region has the DNA TGTGCCAGCAGCTTAGATGGCCGGAATAATTCACCCCTCCACTTT.

This rearrangement joins TRBV7-2 to TRBJ2-3; 10 bases fit TRBD2. Germline values: CDR1 SGHTA, CDR2 FQGNSA. J gave up 0 bases and V 1 base, and 4 bases lay outside the gene matches. The CDR3 totals 17 residues. CDR3 bases: TGTGCCAGCAGCTTAGTAGCGGGAGGTCGGAGCACAGATACGCAGTATTTT. It specifies CASSLVAGGRSTDTQYF.

The chain uses TRBV6-2 or TRBV6-3 and TRBJ2-7; D might be TRBD2 (6 bases). This CDR3 is built from 15 residues. The V end lost 4 bases, the J end lost 2 bases, and 15 bases lay between the germline ends. The germline gives CDR1 MNHEY, CDR2 SVGEGT. In DNA, the CDR3 is TGTGCCAGCAGTTTTGTGGCGGGATTAGCCTACGAGCAGTACTTC. Translation gives CASSFVAGLAYEQYF.

This clonotype was detected many times. The chain carries TRBV10-3 and TRBJ2-3; 8 positions agree with TRBD2. Germline lookup yields CDR1 ENHRY and CDR2 SYGVKD. J was trimmed by 2 bases and V by 3 bases; bases with no gene match: 4. The CDR3 length is 15 residues. The CDR3 here is CAISEPGGTTDTQYF. CDR3 in DNA: TGTGCCATCAGTGAACCGGGAGGGACCACAGATACGCAGTATTTT.

This clonotype was counted between two and nine times. The chain joins TRBV20-1 to TRBJ2-1, with 10 bases aligning to TRBD2. The CDR3 sequence is 16 residues long. V shed 3 bases, J shed 2 bases, and the junction held 7 bases outside the gene matches. Germline assignment: CDR1 DFQATT and CDR2 SNEGSKA (reference sequence). This chain's CDR3 is CSARVAGGSPYNEQFF. CDR3 DNA: TGCAGTGCTAGGGTAGCGGGAGGCTCACCCTACAATGAGCAGTTCTTC.

This clonotype was seen more than once but under ten times. The rearrangement uses TRBV7-2 and TRBJ1-4; D uncertain. Looked up from germline, CDR1 is SGHTA and CDR2 is FQGNSA. The CDR3 is 12 residues long. The ends were cut back, 2 bases at V and 3 bases at J, with 1 base in the middle. The CDR3 spells CASSLSNEKLFF. The CDR3 nucleotides are TGTGCCAGCAGCTTATCTAATGAAAAACTGTTTTTT.